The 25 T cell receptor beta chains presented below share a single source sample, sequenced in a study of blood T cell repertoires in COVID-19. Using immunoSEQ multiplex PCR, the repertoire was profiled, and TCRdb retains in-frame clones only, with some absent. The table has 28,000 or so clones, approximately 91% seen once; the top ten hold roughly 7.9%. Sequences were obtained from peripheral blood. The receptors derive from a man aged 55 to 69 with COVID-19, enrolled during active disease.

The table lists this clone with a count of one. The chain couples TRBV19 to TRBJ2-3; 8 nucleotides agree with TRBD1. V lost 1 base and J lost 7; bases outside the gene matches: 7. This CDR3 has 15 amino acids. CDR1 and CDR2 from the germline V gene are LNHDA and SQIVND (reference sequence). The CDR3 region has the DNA TGTGCCAGTAGTATAGGGAGAACAGGGGGATATACGCAGTATTTT. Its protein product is CASSIGRTGGYTQYF.

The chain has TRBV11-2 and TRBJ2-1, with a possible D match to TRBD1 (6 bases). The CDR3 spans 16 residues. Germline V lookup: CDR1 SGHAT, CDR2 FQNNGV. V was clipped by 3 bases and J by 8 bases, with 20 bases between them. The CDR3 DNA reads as TGTGCCAGCAGCTTTGAGGTAGGAGTGCAGGGGTATGAGCAGTTCTTC. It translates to CASSFEVGVQGYEQFF.

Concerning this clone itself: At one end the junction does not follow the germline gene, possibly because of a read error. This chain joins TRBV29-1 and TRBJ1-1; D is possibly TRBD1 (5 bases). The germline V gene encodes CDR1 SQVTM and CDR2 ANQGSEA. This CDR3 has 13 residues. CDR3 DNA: TGCAGCGCTGAACGGGGGATTGGGACTGAAGCTTTCTTT. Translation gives CSAERGIGTEAFF.

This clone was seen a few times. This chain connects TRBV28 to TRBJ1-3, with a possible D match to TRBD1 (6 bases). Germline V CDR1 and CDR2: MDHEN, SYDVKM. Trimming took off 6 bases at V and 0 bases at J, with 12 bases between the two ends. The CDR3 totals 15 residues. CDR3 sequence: CASRRRQVSGNTIYF. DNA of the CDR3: TGTGCCAGCAGACGTCGACAGGTCTCTGGAAACACCATATATTTT.

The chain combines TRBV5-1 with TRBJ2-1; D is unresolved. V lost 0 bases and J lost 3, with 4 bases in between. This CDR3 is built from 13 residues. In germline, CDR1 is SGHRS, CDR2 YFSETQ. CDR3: CASSLAVYNEQFF. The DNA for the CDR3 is TGCGCCAGCAGCTTGGCGGTCTACAATGAGCAGTTCTTC. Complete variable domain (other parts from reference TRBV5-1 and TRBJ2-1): KAGVTQTPRYLIKTRGQQVTLSCSPISGHRSVSWYQQTPGQGLQFLFEYFSETQRNKGNFPGRFSGRQFSNSRSEMNVSTLELGDSALYLCASSLAVYNEQFFGPGTRLTVL.

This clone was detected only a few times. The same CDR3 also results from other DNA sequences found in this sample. The CDR3 DNA is TGTGCCAGCAGTTTGGGGGGAGCTGGAAACACCATATATTTT. This sequence encodes CASSLGGAGNTIYF. The chain carries TRBV28 and TRBJ1-3; a possible D gene is TRBD1 (5 bases). The CDR3 is 14 residues long. V lost 3 bases to trimming and J lost 2 bases, with 8 bases between them. Germline V gene data show CDR1 as MDHEN and CDR2 as SYDVKM.

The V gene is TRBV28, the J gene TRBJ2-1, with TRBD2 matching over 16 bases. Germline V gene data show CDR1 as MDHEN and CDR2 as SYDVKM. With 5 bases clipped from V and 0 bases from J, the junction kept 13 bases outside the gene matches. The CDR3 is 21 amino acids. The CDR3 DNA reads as TGTGCCAGCAGTCGCATACCGGGACTAGCGGGAGGGCCGGGCTCCTACAATGAGCAGTTCTTC. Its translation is CASSRIPGLAGGPGSYNEQFF. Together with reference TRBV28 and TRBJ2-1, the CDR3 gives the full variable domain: DVKVTQSSRYLVKRTGEKVFLECVQDMDHENMFWYRQDPGLGLRLIYFSYDVKMKEKGDIPEGYSVSREKKERFSLILESASTNQTSMYLCASSRIPGLAGGPGSYNEQFFGPGTRLTVL.

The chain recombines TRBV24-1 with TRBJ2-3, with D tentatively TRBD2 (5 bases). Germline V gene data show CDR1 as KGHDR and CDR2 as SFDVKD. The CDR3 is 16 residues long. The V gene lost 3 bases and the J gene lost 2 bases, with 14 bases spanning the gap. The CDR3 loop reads CATSDPQPDSTDTQYF. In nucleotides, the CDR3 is TGTGCCACCAGTGATCCTCAACCGGACTCCACAGATACGCAGTATTTT.

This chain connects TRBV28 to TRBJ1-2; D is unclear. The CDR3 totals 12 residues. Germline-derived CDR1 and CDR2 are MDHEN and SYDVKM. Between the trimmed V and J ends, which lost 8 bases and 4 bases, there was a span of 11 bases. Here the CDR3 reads CASVGRFYGYTF. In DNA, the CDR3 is TGTGCCAGCGTCGGCAGGTTCTATGGCTACACCTTC.

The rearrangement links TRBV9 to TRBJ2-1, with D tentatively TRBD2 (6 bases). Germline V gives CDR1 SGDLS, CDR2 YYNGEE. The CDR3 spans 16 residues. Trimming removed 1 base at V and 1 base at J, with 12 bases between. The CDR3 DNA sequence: TGTGCCAGCAGCGTAACCGGGAGAGCATCCTACAATGAGCAGTTCTTC. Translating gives CASSVTGRASYNEQFF. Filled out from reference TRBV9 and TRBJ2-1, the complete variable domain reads DSGVTQTPKHLITATGQRVTLRCSPRSGDLSVYWYQQSLDQGLQFLIQYYNGEERAKGNILERFSAQQFPDLHSELNLSSLELGDSALYFCASSVTGRASYNEQFFGPGTRLTVL.

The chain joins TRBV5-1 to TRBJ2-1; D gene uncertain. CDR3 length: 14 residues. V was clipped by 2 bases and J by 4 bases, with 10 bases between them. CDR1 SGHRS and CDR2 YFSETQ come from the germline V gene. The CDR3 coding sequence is TGCGCCAGCAGCTTAGAGACACCTTACAATGAGCAGTTCTTC. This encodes CASSLETPYNEQFF.

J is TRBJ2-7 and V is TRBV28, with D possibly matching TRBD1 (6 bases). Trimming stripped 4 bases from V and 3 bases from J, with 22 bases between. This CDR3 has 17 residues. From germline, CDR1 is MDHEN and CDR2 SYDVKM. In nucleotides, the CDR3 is TGTGCCAGCAGTTCCGTGACCCTCCGGGACACCTACTACGAGCAGTACTTC. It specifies CASSSVTLRDTYYEQYF. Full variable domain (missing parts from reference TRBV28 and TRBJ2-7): DVKVTQSSRYLVKRTGEKVFLECVQDMDHENMFWYRQDPGLGLRLIYFSYDVKMKEKGDIPEGYSVSREKKERFSLILESASTNQTSMYLCASSSVTLRDTYYEQYFGPGTRLTVT.

CDR3 nucleotide sequence: TGTGCCAGCAGCAAATACAGAGTGAACACTGAAGCTTTCTTT. This translates into CASSKYRVNTEAFF. The chain uses TRBV21-1 and TRBJ1-1; the table names TRBD1, a call not compared with the DNA. TRBV21-1 is tagged as a pseudogene. This CDR3 region has 14 residues.

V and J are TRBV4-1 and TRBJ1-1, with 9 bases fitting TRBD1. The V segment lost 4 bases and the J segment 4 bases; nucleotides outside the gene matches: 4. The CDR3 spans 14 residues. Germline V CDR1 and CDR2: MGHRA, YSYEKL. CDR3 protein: CASSLHRGPTEAFF. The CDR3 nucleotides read TGCGCCAGCAGCCTCCACAGGGGGCCCACTGAAGCTTTCTTT.

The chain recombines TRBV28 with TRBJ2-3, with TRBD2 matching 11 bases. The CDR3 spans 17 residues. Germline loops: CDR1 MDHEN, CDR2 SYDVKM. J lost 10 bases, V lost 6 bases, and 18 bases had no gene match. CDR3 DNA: TGTGCCAGCAGCTCACCCCTCGGGACTAGCGGTGGGATAGCGCAGTATTTT. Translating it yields CASSSPLGTSGGIAQYF.

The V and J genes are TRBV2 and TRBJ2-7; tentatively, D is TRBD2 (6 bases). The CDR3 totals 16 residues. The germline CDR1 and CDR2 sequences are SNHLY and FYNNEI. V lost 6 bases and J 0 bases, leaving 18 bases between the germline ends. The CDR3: CASSVGKGGASYEQYF. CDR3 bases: TGTGCCAGCAGCGTGGGAAAGGGCGGGGCCTCCTACGAGCAGTACTTC.

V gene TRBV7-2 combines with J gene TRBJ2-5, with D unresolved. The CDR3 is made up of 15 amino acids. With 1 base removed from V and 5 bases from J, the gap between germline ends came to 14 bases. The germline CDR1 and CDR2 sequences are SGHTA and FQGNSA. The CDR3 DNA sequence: TGTGCCAGCAGCTTAGTGTCAGGTCTTTCGGAGACCCAGTACTTC. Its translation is CASSLVSGLSETQYF.

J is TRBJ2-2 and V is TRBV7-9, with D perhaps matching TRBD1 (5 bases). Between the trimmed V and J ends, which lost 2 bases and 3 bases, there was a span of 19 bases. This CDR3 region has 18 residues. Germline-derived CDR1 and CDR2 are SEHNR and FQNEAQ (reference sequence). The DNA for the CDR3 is TGTGCCAGCAGCTTATCACGGGTGCAAGGGGCGTACACCGGGGAGCTGTTTTTT. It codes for CASSLSRVQGAYTGELFF.

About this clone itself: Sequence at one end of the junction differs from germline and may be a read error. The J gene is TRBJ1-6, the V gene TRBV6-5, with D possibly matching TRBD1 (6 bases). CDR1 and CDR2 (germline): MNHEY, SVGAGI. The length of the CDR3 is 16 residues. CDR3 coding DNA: TGTGCCAGCAGATACTCGACAGGTGTGGGAGGGTCACCCCTCCACTTT. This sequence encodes CASRYSTGVGGSPLHF.

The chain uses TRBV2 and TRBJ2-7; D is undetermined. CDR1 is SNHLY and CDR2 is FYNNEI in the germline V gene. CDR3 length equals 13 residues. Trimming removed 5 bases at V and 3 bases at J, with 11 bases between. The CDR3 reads CASSSSTNYEQYF. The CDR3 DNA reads TGTGCCAGCAGTAGTAGTACTAACTACGAGCAGTACTTC.

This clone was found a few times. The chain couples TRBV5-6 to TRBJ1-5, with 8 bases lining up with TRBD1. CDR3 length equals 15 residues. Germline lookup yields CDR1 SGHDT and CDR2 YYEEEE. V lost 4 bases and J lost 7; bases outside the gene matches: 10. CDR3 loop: CASSHGQGGGQPQHF. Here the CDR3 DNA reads TGTGCCAGCAGCCATGGACAGGGTGGTGGGCAGCCCCAGCATTTT. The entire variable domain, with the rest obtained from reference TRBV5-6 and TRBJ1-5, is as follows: DAGVTQSPTHLIKTRGQQVTLRCSPKSGHDTVSWYQQALGQGPQFIFQYYEEEERQRGNFPDRFSGHQFPNYSSELNVNALLLGDSALYLCASSHGQGGGQPQHFGDGTRLSIL.

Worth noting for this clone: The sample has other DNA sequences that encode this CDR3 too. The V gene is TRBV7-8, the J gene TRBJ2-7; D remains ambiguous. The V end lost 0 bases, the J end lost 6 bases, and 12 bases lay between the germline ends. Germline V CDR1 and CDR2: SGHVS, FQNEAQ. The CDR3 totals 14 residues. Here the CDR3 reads CASSLADLEPEQYF. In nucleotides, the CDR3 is TGTGCCAGCAGCTTAGCCGACTTAGAGCCCGAGCAGTACTTC. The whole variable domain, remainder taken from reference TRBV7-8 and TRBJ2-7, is GAGVSQSPRYKVAKRGQDVALRCDPISGHVSLFWYQQALGQGPEFLTYFQNEAQLDKSGLPSDRFFAERPEGSVSTLKIQRTQQEDSAVYLCASSLADLEPEQYFGPGTRLTVT.

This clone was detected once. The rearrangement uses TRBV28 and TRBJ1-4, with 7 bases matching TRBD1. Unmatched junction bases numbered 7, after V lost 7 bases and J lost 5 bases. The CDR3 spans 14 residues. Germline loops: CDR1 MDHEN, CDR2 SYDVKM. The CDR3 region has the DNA TGTGCCAGCAATACACAGGGGAAGAATGAAAAACTGTTTTTT. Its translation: CASNTQGKNEKLFF.

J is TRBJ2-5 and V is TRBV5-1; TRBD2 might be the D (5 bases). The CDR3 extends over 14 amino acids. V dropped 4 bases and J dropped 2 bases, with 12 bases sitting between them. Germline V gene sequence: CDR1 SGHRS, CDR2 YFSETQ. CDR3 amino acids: CASSGGLVQETQYF. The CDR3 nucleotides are TGCGCCAGCAGCGGAGGACTCGTACAAGAGACCCAGTACTTC.

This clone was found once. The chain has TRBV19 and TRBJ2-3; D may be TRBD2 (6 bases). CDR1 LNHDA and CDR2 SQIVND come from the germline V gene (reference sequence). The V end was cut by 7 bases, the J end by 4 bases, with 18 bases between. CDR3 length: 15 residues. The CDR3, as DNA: TGTGCCAGTACCCCCCGGGGCGGGGCATCAGATACGCAGTATTTT. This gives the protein CASTPRGGASDTQYF. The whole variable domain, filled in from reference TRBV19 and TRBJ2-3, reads DGGITQSPKYLFRKEGQNVTLSCEQNLNHDAMYWYRQDPGQGLRLIYYSQIVNDFQKGDIAEGYSVSREKKESFPLTVTSAQKNPTAFYLCASTPRGGASDTQYFGPGTRLTVL.